Listed below are T cell receptor beta chains from one sample, sequenced in a study of T cells in Graves' hyperthyroidism and ophthalmopathy. TCRdb processed the multiplex PCR reads anew with MiXCR; each CDR3 protein has one entry. This repertoire shows about 590,000 distinct CDR3 sequences, 15% to 19% found once; its top ten account for around 7.3%. The source material was blood. These receptors all stem from a woman in her 30s with Graves' hyperthyroidism. CDR3s leave out the opening cysteine and the closing phenylalanine or tryptophan. Each record gives: V gene, CDR3 protein.

>TRBV7-9
ASSPGGQGMNEQF
>TRBV2
ASSDTRNTEAF
>TRBV10-3
AISEYLESTEAF
>TRBV20-1
SAGSPGSGRIGEQY
>TRBV11-2
ASSLGEDTQY
>TRBV15
ATSRGRDRDQPQH
>TRBV10-3
AISENSLGTDTQY
>TRBV20-1
SATTGSYGPRADTQY
>TRBV6-2/TRBV6-3
ASNRYSNQPQH
>TRBV5-6
ASSWGQGSVQPQH
>TRBV18
ASSPLPRTGSSYNEQF
>TRBV20-1
SASRAGGFYNEQF
>TRBV2
AIRTSDGEQF
>TRBV6-4
ASSDSTSSDTQY
>TRBV30
AWSRGARQPQH
>TRBV5-1
ASSPLDNYNEQF
>TRBV9
ASSVFPGPTYEQY
>TRBV14
ASSQRDRGQYQPQH
>TRBV6-1
ASSESDGGSYEQY
>TRBV9
ASSVGFLGLNYGYT
>TRBV6-1
ASKREATSYEQY
>TRBV29-1
SVVTGRGTEAF
>TRBV27
ASTQRGLAGVNHYNEQF
>TRBV28
ASNQGPWQPQH
>TRBV5-4
ASSGPGQGIGEQY
>TRBV7-2
ASSRAAGKNGYT
>TRBV7-2
ASSSPAGTSGRPDTQY
>TRBV4-2
ASSQDNVNLDHGYT
>TRBV4-1
ASSQRGTGETQY
>TRBV30
AWSASENTEAF
>TRBV7-2
ASSPTRSSYEQY
>TRBV7-9
ASSPRAIRANTGELF
>TRBV5-4
ASSTPGQGGEKLF
>TRBV5-1
ASSDKGLAGHNEQF
>TRBV28
ASRGTLNNSPLH
>TRBV9
ASSATLAGGNNEQF
>TRBV9
ASSVLAAPNEQF
>TRBV6-1
ASRSQGGANYGYT
>TRBV30
AWNSGGGYPPLH
>TRBV2
ASRRSNSGANVLT
>TRBV28
ASRGVSQPQH
>TRBV5-1
ASSPGLADLSTDTQY
>TRBV30
AWSVQREGVQY
>TRBV20-1
SASGTGGDTIY
>TRBV9
ASSVAPQAYSYEQY